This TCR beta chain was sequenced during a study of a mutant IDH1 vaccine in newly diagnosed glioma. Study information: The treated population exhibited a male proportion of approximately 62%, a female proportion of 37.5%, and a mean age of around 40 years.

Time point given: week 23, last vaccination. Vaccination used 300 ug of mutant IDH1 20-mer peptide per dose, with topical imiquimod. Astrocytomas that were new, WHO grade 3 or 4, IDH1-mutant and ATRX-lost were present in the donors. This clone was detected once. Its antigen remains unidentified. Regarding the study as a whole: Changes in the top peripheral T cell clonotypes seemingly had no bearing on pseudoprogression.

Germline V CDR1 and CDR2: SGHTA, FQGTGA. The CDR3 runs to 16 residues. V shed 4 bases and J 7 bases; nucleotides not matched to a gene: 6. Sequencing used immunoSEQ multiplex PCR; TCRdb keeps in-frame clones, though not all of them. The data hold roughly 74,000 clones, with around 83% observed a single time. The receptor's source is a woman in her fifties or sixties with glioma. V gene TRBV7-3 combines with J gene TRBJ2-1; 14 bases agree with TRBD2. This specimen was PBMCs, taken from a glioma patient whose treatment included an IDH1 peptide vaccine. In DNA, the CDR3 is TGTGCCAGCAGCTCCCTCGGACTAGCGGGAGGAAATGAGCAGTTCTTC. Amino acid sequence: CASSSLGLAGGNEQFF.